The next 28 T cell receptor beta chains were all read from a single sample in a study of T cell responses to AZD1222 COVID-19 vaccine. Data came from immunoSEQ multiplex PCR; TCRdb stores just in-frame clones and leaves some out. Here the sample spans 120,000 to 150,000 clones, around 89% being singletons. Sequenced material: peripheral blood, taken on day 0 of AZD1222 vaccination. Source of these receptors: an adult in good health.

The genes are TRBV25-1 and TRBJ1-2; TRBD1 is a possible D gene (5 bases). Germline CDR1 reads MGHDK; CDR2 reads SYGVNS. This CDR3 comprises 12 residues. The V gene lost 1 base and the J gene lost 8 bases, with 8 bases spanning the gap. The CDR3 region is CASSESGGGYTF. The CDR3 nucleotides read TGTGCCAGCAGTGAATCCGGGGGAGGCTACACCTTC.

A few counts support this clone. This rearrangement joins TRBV25-1 to TRBJ1-1; D is unclear. V was pared by 0 bases and J by 11 bases, with 13 bases between. This CDR3 comprises 13 residues. Germline CDR1 reads MGHDK; CDR2 reads SYGVNS. CDR3 sequence reads: CASSEYSRDEAFF. CDR3 nucleotides: TGTGCCAGCAGTGAATATTCGAGGGATGAGGCTTTCTTT.

This clone turned up a few times. The gene calls are TRBV11-2 and TRBJ2-1, with D hard to call. CDR1 is SGHAT and CDR2 is FQNNGV in the germline V gene. The CDR3 sequence is 17 residues long. The V end lost 2 bases, the J end lost 0 bases, and 14 bases lay between the germline ends. This CDR3 is CASSLMGSFYSYNEQFF. The CDR3 bases are TGTGCCAGCAGCTTAATGGGCAGCTTTTACTCCTACAATGAGCAGTTCTTC.

The V gene is TRBV7-3, the J gene TRBJ1-2, with D possibly TRBD1 on 6 matching bases. Germline CDR1 reads SGHTA; CDR2 reads FQGTGA. The CDR3 extends over 13 amino acids. V was trimmed by 5 bases and J by 7 bases, leaving 14 bases between them. The CDR3 bases are TGTGCCAGCAGCCCCCAGGGAGGGGGTGGCTACACCTTC. Protein sequence: CASSPQGGGGYTF.

The chain links TRBV7-9 to TRBJ2-2; D is perhaps TRBD1 (5 bases). Trimming pared 8 bases from V and 1 base from J, leaving 8 bases between. CDR1 is SEHNR, CDR2 FQNEAQ, per germline (reference sequence). CDR3 length equals 13 residues. The CDR3 is CASPRENTGELFF. CDR3 DNA: TGTGCCAGCCCCAGGGAGAACACCGGGGAGCTGTTTTTT.

The chain uses TRBV18 and TRBJ2-5; D is unresolved. V was shortened by 5 bases and J by 0 bases, with 4 bases between the two germline ends. The CDR3 has 12 amino acids. Germline V gene sequence: CDR1 KGHSH, CDR2 LQKENI. CDR3 protein: CASSEYQETQYF. The CDR3 nucleotides read TGTGCCAGCTCAGAGTACCAAGAGACCCAGTACTTC.

The V call is TRBV7-2, the J call TRBJ2-3; D not certain. V lost 0 bases to trimming and J lost 2 bases, with 3 bases between them. The CDR3 length is 13 residues. The germline V gene has CDR1 SGHTA and CDR2 FQGNSA. CDR3 coding DNA: TGTGCCAGCAGCTTAGCTATCACAGATACGCAGTATTTT. It encodes CASSLAITDTQYF.

Details on this clone: An end of the junction differs from the germline gene, which may be a read error. V and J are TRBV15 and TRBJ2-7, with a weak D call TRBD2 (5 bases). The CDR3 totals 14 residues. Germline V gene data show CDR1 as LNHNV and CDR2 as YYDKDF (reference sequence). CDR3 residues: CVTSRGYGTYEQYF. CDR3 coding DNA: TGTGTCACCAGCAGAGGATACGGGACCTACGAGCAGTACTTC.

This sequence joins TRBV12-3 or TRBV12-4 and TRBJ2-3; D remains ambiguous. Trimming took 6 bases from V and 0 from J, leaving 4 bases between them. There are 12 residues in the CDR3. The CDR3 sequence is CASSSSTDTQYF. In nucleotides, the CDR3 is TGTGCCAGCAGCTCCAGCACAGATACGCAGTATTTT.

The chain uses TRBV19 and TRBJ1-4, with TRBD1 as a possible D gene (6 bases). The germline V gene has CDR1 LNHDA and CDR2 SQIVND (reference sequence). V dropped 5 bases and J dropped 10 bases, with 20 bases sitting between them. The CDR3 is 15 amino acids. DNA of the CDR3: TGTGCCAGTAGTGGAACAGGGTATCAGTTGGGAAAACTGTTTTTT. As protein: CASSGTGYQLGKLFF.

This clone has only one observation. The J gene is TRBJ1-2, the V gene TRBV28; D is undetermined. Trimming took off 2 bases at V and 3 bases at J, with 4 bases between the two ends. This CDR3 is 12 amino acids long. CDR1 is MDHEN, CDR2 SYDVKM, per germline. This chain's CDR3 is CASSLQDYGYTF. Here the CDR3 DNA reads TGTGCCAGCAGTTTACAGGACTATGGCTACACCTTC.

The chain couples TRBV12-3 or TRBV12-4 to TRBJ2-2; D is unresolved. CDR3 length: 13 residues. The ends were cut back, 5 bases at V and 6 bases at J, with 10 bases in the middle. The CDR3 DNA is TGTGCCAGCAGTGCCACAAGGTCCGGGGAGCTGTTTTTT. Its translation: CASSATRSGELFF.

The chain is built from TRBV6-5 and TRBJ1-5, with a weak D call TRBD1 (5 bases). The CDR3 is 14 residues long. The V gene lost 0 bases and the J gene lost 9 bases, with 12 bases spanning the gap. Germline CDR1 reads MNHEY; CDR2 reads SVGAGI. The CDR3 reads CASSYSNQGAPQHF. CDR3 sequence (DNA): TGTGCCAGCAGTTACTCGAACCAGGGCGCGCCCCAGCATTTT.

This chain uses TRBV4-1 with TRBJ1-1; possible D gene TRBD1, 5 bases. The ends were cut back, 3 bases at V and 6 bases at J, with 23 bases in the middle. Germline values: CDR1 MGHRA, CDR2 YSYEKL. The CDR3 is 17 amino acids. The CDR3 here is CASSHLIQGKNDPEAFF. For the CDR3, the DNA is TGCGCCAGCAGCCACCTTATTCAGGGCAAAAACGACCCTGAAGCTTTCTTT.

The chain links TRBV29-1 to TRBJ2-7; D perhaps matches TRBD2 (5 bases). Germline V gene data show CDR1 as SQVTM and CDR2 as ANQGSEA. The CDR3 spans 16 residues. The CDR3 bases are TGCAGGGGGAGCCTGCGGGTAAGTAGAAGGAAAAGCGAGCAGTACTTC. Protein sequence: CRGSLRVSRRKSEQYF.

The rearrangement joins TRBV18 to TRBJ1-1, with D maybe TRBD1 (6 bases). The CDR3 covers 12 residues. V was shortened by 11 bases and J by 7 bases, with 17 bases between the two germline ends. Germline lookup yields CDR1 KGHSH and CDR2 LQKENI. The CDR3 DNA reads TGTGCCTCCACACTTCAGGGGAATGAAGCTTTCTTT. Amino acid sequence: CASTLQGNEAFF. Filled out from reference TRBV18 and TRBJ1-1, the complete variable domain reads NAGVMQNPRHLVRRRGQEARLRCSPMKGHSHVYWYRQLPEEGLKFMVYLQKENIIDESGMPKERFSAEFPKEGPSILRIQQVVRGDSAAYFCASTLQGNEAFFGQGTRLTVV.

The chain links TRBV19 to TRBJ1-3; D call uncertain. The germline V gene encodes CDR1 LNHDA and CDR2 SQIVND (reference sequence). Trimming removed 7 bases from V and 0 bases from J, with 10 bases in between. The CDR3 totals 14 residues. CDR3 bases: TGTGCCAGTATCCCGACCTTCTCTGGAAACACCATATATTTT. Its protein product is CASIPTFSGNTIYF.

The chain is built from TRBV6-6 and TRBJ1-3; a weak D match, TRBD1 (6 bases). The ends were cut back, 2 bases at V and 0 bases at J, with 8 bases in the middle. Germline-derived CDR1 and CDR2 are MNHNY and SVGAGI (reference sequence). The CDR3 totals 15 residues. In DNA, the CDR3 is TGTGCCAGCAGTTACAAACAGGGCTCTGGAAACACCATATATTTT. It yields the protein CASSYKQGSGNTIYF.

The genes are TRBV11-1 and TRBJ1-1; D call uncertain. Looked up from germline, CDR1 is SGHAT and CDR2 is FQDESV (reference sequence). CDR3 length: 14 amino acids. V was cut by 1 base and J by 1 base, with 7 bases left in between. CDR3 nucleotide sequence: TGTGCCAGCAGCTTAGTACTCCCGAACACTGAAGCTTTCTTT. Translated: CASSLVLPNTEAFF.

This chain joins TRBV6-5 and TRBJ1-2; a weak D match, TRBD1 (6 bases). Germline V gene sequence: CDR1 MNHEY, CDR2 SVGAGI. Trimming removed 7 bases from V and 2 bases from J, with 17 bases in between. CDR3 length: 15 residues. The CDR3 DNA is TGTGCCAGCACCCTGACGGGGGGCGCCAACTATGGCTACACCTTC. Translating gives CASTLTGGANYGYTF.

This chain uses TRBV27 with TRBJ1-1; D is unclear. Germline CDR1 reads MNHEY; CDR2 reads SMNVEV (reference sequence). Deletions cut 5 bases from V and 11 bases from J, with 15 bases between. The CDR3 runs to 12 residues. The CDR3 loop is CASSPEMGLAFF. DNA for the CDR3: TGTGCCAGCAGTCCCGAAATGGGCTTGGCTTTCTTT.

The genes are TRBV19 and TRBJ1-1; tentative D call: TRBD1 (5 bases). Trimming cost V 5 bases and J 6 bases, with 16 bases left between them. Germline V gene sequence: CDR1 LNHDA, CDR2 SQIVND (reference sequence). The CDR3 spans 14 residues. CDR3 coding DNA: TGTGCCAGTAGTCTTGGGGCTACGTTGGCTGAAGCTTTCTTT. Its protein product is CASSLGATLAEAFF.

The chain carries TRBV19 and TRBJ1-4; D gene unclear. V lost 4 bases and J 0 bases, leaving 15 bases between the germline ends. Germline V CDR1 and CDR2: LNHDA, SQIVND (reference sequence). CDR3 length equals 17 residues. CDR3 loop: CASSSQIRKATNEKLFF. In DNA form, the CDR3 reads TGTGCCAGTAGTAGCCAAATCCGGAAGGCAACTAATGAAAAACTGTTTTTT.

This chain links TRBV7-9 with TRBJ1-6, with 8 bases matching TRBD1. The CDR3 length is 14 residues. Germline values: CDR1 SEHNR, CDR2 FQNEAQ (reference sequence). The junction had 4 bases not matched to a gene; V was cut back by 5 bases and J by 7 bases. In DNA form, the CDR3 reads TGTGCCAGCAGCCGACAGGGGAGGAATTCACCCCTCCACTTT. Amino acids: CASSRQGRNSPLHF.

The chain has TRBV30 and TRBJ1-4; no firm D call. CDR1 is GTSNPN and CDR2 is SVGIG in the germline V gene (reference sequence). The CDR3 runs 14 residues. The germline V and J ends were trimmed by 2 bases and 4 bases, with 11 bases remaining between them. The CDR3 sequence is CAWSRHRHNEKLFF. CDR3 sequence (DNA): TGTGCCTGGAGTCGACACCGGCATAATGAAAAACTGTTTTTT.

The CDR3 nucleotides read TGTGCCAGTAGTGATCGGACGAGTGAAGCTTTCTTT. Protein: CASSDRTSEAFF. The chain recombines TRBV19 with TRBJ1-1; D remains unclear. Trimming removed 5 bases from V and 7 bases from J, with 11 bases in between. Germline-derived CDR1 and CDR2 are LNHDA and SQIVND (reference sequence). CDR3 length: 12 residues.

This CDR3 reads CSVTKGELNTEAFF. As DNA, the CDR3 is TGCAGCGTGACAAAGGGGGAGTTGAACACTGAAGCTTTCTTT. The V call is TRBV29-1, the J call TRBJ1-1, with D maybe TRBD1 (6 bases). The CDR3 loop spans 14 amino acids. Germline V gene data show CDR1 as SQVTM and CDR2 as ANQGSEA. The V gene lost 6 bases and the J gene lost 0 bases, with 14 bases spanning the gap.

The chain combines TRBV27 with TRBJ1-6, with 7 bases identical to TRBD1. The CDR3 length is 18 residues. CDR1 MNHEY and CDR2 SMNVEV come from the germline V gene (reference sequence). V shed 3 bases and J 7 bases; nucleotides not matched to a gene: 15. CDR3 nucleotides: TGTGCCAGCAGTTTTCGGCAGGGGGGCATCGGGTTCAATTCACCCCTCCACTTT. Amino acid sequence: CASSFRQGGIGFNSPLHF.